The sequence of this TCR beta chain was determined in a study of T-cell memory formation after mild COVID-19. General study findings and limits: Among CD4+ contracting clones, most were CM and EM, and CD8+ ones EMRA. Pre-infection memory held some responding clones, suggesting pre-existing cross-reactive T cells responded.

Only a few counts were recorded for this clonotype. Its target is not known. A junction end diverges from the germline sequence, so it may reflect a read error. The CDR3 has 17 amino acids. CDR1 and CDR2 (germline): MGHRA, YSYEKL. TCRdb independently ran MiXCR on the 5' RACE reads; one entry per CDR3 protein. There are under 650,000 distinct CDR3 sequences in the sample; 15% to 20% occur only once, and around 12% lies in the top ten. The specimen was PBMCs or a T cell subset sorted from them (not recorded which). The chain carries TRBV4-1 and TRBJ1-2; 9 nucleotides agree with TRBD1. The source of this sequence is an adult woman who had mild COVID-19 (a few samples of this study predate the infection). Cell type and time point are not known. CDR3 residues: CASSQAGTGNINYGYTF. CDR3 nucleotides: TGCGCCAGCAGTCAAGCAGGGACAGGGAACATTAACTATGGCTACACCTTC.